These 17 T cell receptor beta chains share one sample of origin, sequenced in a study of T cells expressing NK-cell markers (dated by TCRdb to about 2020). Libraries came from 5' RACE. Sequencing was performed on an Illumina HiSeq 2000. The reads, reprocessed by TCRdb, yield one row per CDR3 protein sequence and no DNA. The table of this sample itemizes 150,000 or so distinct CDR3 sequences. 18% of the sample comes from the top ten. Material: blood T cells: a sorted CD56 or NKG2C T cell subset, CD4+ or CD8+ T cells, or bulk PBMC T cells (not recorded which). These receptors all stem from a woman aged 18-70 years in good health.

The chain carries TRBV12-3 or TRBV12-4 and TRBJ2-7. There are 14 residues in the CDR3. The CDR3 is CASSLGTQTYEQYF.

The chain uses TRBV5-1 and TRBJ2-1; TCRdb names TRBD1, which stays unverified in the absence of DNA. In germline, CDR1 is SGHRS, CDR2 YFSETQ. CDR3 length: 12 amino acids. The CDR3 protein is CASSVDRIWQFF.

This chain uses TRBV10-3 with TRBJ2-3; the D call from TCRdb, TRBD1, cannot be confirmed without DNA. The CDR3 is 12 amino acids. Germline V gene data show CDR1 as ENHRY and CDR2 as SYGVKD. CDR3 in amino acids: CAIKGVTDTQYF.

CDR3 sequence: CASSSDRNRGLLLNNEQFF. This chain links TRBV11-1 with TRBJ2-1; TCRdb calls TRBD1, which cannot be checked without DNA. Germline values: CDR1 SGHAT, CDR2 FQDESV (reference sequence). CDR3 length equals 19 residues. Supplemented by reference TRBV11-1 and TRBJ2-1, the full variable domain reads EAEVAQSPRYKITEKSQAVAFWCDPISGHATLYWYRQILGQGPELLVQFQDESVVDDSQLPKDRFSAERLKGVDSTLKIQPAELGDSAMYLCASSSDRNRGLLLNNEQFFGPGTRLTVL.

This sequence joins TRBV9 and TRBJ1-5. The CDR3 consists of 15 residues. Per the germline V gene, CDR1 is SGDLS and CDR2 is YYNGEE. The CDR3 loop is CASSVSSGLNQPQHF.

The chain has TRBV4-1 and TRBJ2-7; no DNA is available, so the TRBD2 call from TCRdb remains unchecked. The germline gives CDR1 MGHRA, CDR2 YSYEKL. The CDR3 loop spans 15 amino acids. CDR3 in amino acids: CASSQAPSGSYEQYF.

The chain employs TRBV20-1 and TRBJ1-1; TCRdb reports TRBD1, a call that lacks DNA to check it against. The CDR3 is made up of 15 amino acids. The V gene's germline CDR1 is DFQATT and CDR2 SNEGSKA (reference sequence). This CDR3 reads CSARDGQGFYTEAFF.

V and J are TRBV12-3 or TRBV12-4 and TRBJ2-3; TCRdb picks TRBD2, but there is no DNA to check that call. CDR3 length: 15 amino acids. The CDR3: CASRPSSGGTDTQYF.

The V gene is TRBV6-1, the J gene TRBJ1-6; TCRdb picks TRBD1, but there is no DNA to check that call. Germline values: CDR1 MNHNS, CDR2 SASEGT. The CDR3 is 14 amino acids. The chain's CDR3 is CASSGQGFNSPLHF.

V usage is TRBV9 and J usage is TRBJ1-1. The V gene's germline CDR1 is SGDLS and CDR2 YYNGEE. The CDR3 loop spans 16 amino acids. This chain's CDR3 is CASSPHPESSNTEAFF.

This chain joins TRBV6-1 and TRBJ1-1; the D call from TCRdb, TRBD1, cannot be confirmed without DNA. The CDR3 has 12 amino acids. The germline CDR1 and CDR2 sequences are MNHNS and SASEGT. CDR3: CASRAGPGLAFF.

This chain uses TRBV5-6 with TRBJ2-2; TCRdb reports TRBD2, a call that lacks DNA to check it against. Per the germline V gene, CDR1 is SGHDT and CDR2 is YYEEEE. The CDR3 consists of 17 residues. The CDR3 loop is CASSFWRGAKNTGELFF.

The chain combines TRBV7-9 with TRBJ2-1; the TCRdb call, TRBD1, lacks DNA for checking. The CDR3 contains 14 residues. The germline V gene has CDR1 SEHNR and CDR2 FQNEAQ (reference sequence). The CDR3 sequence is CASTLFEGFDEQFF.

The chain is built from TRBV6-5 and TRBJ1-4. Per the germline V gene, CDR1 is MNHEY and CDR2 is SVGAGI. The CDR3 runs to 15 residues. CDR3 protein: CASSYGGGTNEKLFF.

This chain uses TRBV29-1 with TRBJ2-7; as DNA is missing, the TRBD2 call by TCRdb cannot be tested. CDR3 size: 13 residues. The germline V gene has CDR1 SQVTM and CDR2 ANQGSEA. The CDR3 loop reads CSVGLAESYEQYF.

The chain recombines TRBV5-1 with TRBJ1-4. Germline V CDR1 and CDR2: SGHRS, YFSETQ. The CDR3 sequence is 13 residues long. The CDR3: CASRTATNEKLFF.

V gene TRBV20-1 combines with J gene TRBJ1-2; the TRBD1 assignment by TCRdb is unverifiable without DNA. The CDR3 spans 14 residues. CDR1 is DFQATT, CDR2 SNEGSKA, per germline (reference sequence). The CDR3 loop reads CSDNTGTGLNGYTF.